Shown below are 16 T cell receptor beta chains from a single sample sequenced in a study of blood T cell repertoires in COVID-19. The assay was immunoSEQ multiplex PCR, and TCRdb's table has in-frame clones only and misses some. Of approximately 240,000 clones listed, 75% to 90% are singletons. The sequencing sample was made of peripheral blood. The receptors here all came from a woman aged 25 to 39 who had recovered from COVID-19.

The genes are TRBV7-9 and TRBJ2-5; D possibly corresponds to TRBD2 (5 bases). The CDR3 is 15 amino acids. The V end was cut by 6 bases, the J end by 5 bases, with 19 bases between. Per the germline V gene, CDR1 is SEHNR and CDR2 is FQNEAQ (reference sequence). The CDR3 spells CASSPPQEPGETQYF. CDR3 nucleotide sequence: TGTGCCAGCAGTCCACCCCAGGAACCGGGGGAGACCCAGTACTTC.

The chain uses TRBV19 and TRBJ1-1, with TRBD1 identical over 10 bases. The CDR3 is 18 amino acids. With 3 bases clipped from V and 4 bases from J, the junction kept 14 bases outside the gene matches. CDR1 and CDR2 from the germline V gene are LNHDA and SQIVND (reference sequence). For the CDR3, the DNA is TGTGCCAGTAGTATCGATGGGGGGACAGGGGATTTGGGCACTGAAGCTTTCTTT. This translates into CASSIDGGTGDLGTEAFF.

This chain connects TRBV28 to TRBJ1-6; no definite D call. The CDR3 length is 16 residues. The ends were cut back, 4 bases at V and 9 bases at J, with 19 bases in the middle. CDR1 is MDHEN, CDR2 SYDVKM, per germline. Here the CDR3 reads CASSYLRHGGGSPLHF. The CDR3 DNA reads TGTGCCAGCAGTTACCTCCGACACGGAGGTGGTTCACCCCTCCACTTT.

The chain is built from TRBV2 and TRBJ2-5; no clear D. Germline V gives CDR1 SNHLY, CDR2 FYNNEI. The V and J ends lost 7 bases and 5 bases respectively, with 14 bases between them. The CDR3 sequence is 13 residues long. The CDR3, as DNA: TGTGCCAGCAAGAGAGAAATTCGGGAGACCCAGTACTTC. Amino acids: CASKREIRETQYF.

The V call is TRBV5-1, the J call TRBJ1-1; 9 bases match TRBD1. Germline CDR1 SGHRS, CDR2 YFSETQ. The V and J ends lost 3 bases and 2 bases, in that order; junction bases with no gene match: 5. The CDR3 extends over 15 amino acids. DNA for the CDR3: TGCGCCAGCAGCTCGACACAGGGGGCAAACACTGAAGCTTTCTTT. It yields the protein CASSSTQGANTEAFF.

V usage is TRBV4-3 and J usage is TRBJ1-2, with 9 nucleotides matching TRBD1. Trimming took 2 bases from V and 4 from J; bases not matched to a gene: 5. The CDR3 has 15 amino acids. Germline loops: CDR1 LGHNA, CDR2 YSLEER. CDR3 residues: CASSQNTGGGYGYTF. CDR3 nucleotide sequence: TGCGCCAGCAGCCAAAATACAGGGGGCGGCTATGGCTACACCTTC.

This chain links TRBV6-2 or TRBV6-3 with TRBJ2-3, with TRBD2 identical over 16 bases. This CDR3 comprises 19 residues. Germline V gene data show CDR1 as MNHEY and CDR2 as SVGEGT. V lost 4 bases, J lost 4 bases, and 11 bases stayed unmatched. The CDR3 protein is CASSSKPGLAGGRADTQYF. As DNA, the CDR3 is TGTGCCAGCAGTTCGAAACCGGGACTAGCGGGGGGGCGGGCAGATACGCAGTATTTT.

J is TRBJ1-2 and V is TRBV25-1, with D tentatively TRBD1 (6 bases). The V gene lost 4 bases and the J gene lost 7 bases, with 16 bases spanning the gap. Per the germline V gene, CDR1 is MGHDK and CDR2 is SYGVNS. The CDR3 has 14 residues. DNA of the CDR3: TGTGCCAGCAGTGTTTCCAGGGGACCTAGTGGCTACACCTTC. As protein: CASSVSRGPSGYTF.

The V gene is TRBV30, the J gene TRBJ2-7, with a tentative D call TRBD1 (5 bases). The CDR3 is 14 residues long. CDR1 is GTSNPN, CDR2 SVGIG, per germline (reference sequence). Trimming removed 1 base at V and 3 bases at J, with 13 bases between. CDR3: CAWSGTSSYYEQYF. Here the CDR3 DNA reads TGTGCCTGGAGTGGGACAAGTTCCTACTACGAGCAGTACTTC.

The V and J genes are TRBV3-1 (or the pseudogene TRBV3-2) and TRBJ1-1; no clear D gene. Germline lookup yields CDR1 LGHDT and CDR2 YNNKEL (reference sequence). V lost 9 bases and J lost 3, with 14 bases in between. The CDR3 sequence is 13 residues long. The CDR3 DNA is TGTGCCAGTGAAGCGGACCGGGACACTGAAGCTTTCTTT. The encoded protein is CASEADRDTEAFF.

This clone was seen more than once but under ten times. The J gene is TRBJ1-2, the V gene TRBV28; no reliable D call. V gave up 7 bases and J gave up 6 bases, with 21 bases separating them. Per germline, CDR1 MDHEN and CDR2 SYDVKM. The CDR3 contains 15 residues. In nucleotides, the CDR3 is TGTGCCAGCACGTCGGCGGCGAGAGGTTGGGATGGCTACACCTTC. It codes for CASTSAARGWDGYTF.

This rearrangement joins TRBV19 to TRBJ2-7; tentatively, D is TRBD1 (6 bases). CDR1 and CDR2 from the germline V gene are LNHDA and SQIVND (reference sequence). Between the trimmed V and J ends, which lost 7 bases and 6 bases, there was a span of 16 bases. The CDR3 runs to 13 residues. The CDR3 DNA follows: TGTGCCAGTAAAACAGGGCTAACGCGCGAGCAGTACTTC. Its protein product is CASKTGLTREQYF. The full variable domain, its missing parts supplied by reference TRBV19 and TRBJ2-7, is DGGITQSPKYLFRKEGQNVTLSCEQNLNHDAMYWYRQDPGQGLRLIYYSQIVNDFQKGDIAEGYSVSREKKESFPLTVTSAQKNPTAFYLCASKTGLTREQYFGPGTRLTVT.

V gene TRBV5-1 combines with J gene TRBJ2-4; 7 positions match TRBD1. The CDR3 spans 18 residues. The germline gives CDR1 SGHRS, CDR2 YFSETQ. V was pared by 0 bases and J by 4 bases, with 13 bases of the junction left unmatched. In DNA form, the CDR3 reads TGCGCCAGCAGCTTGGGGCGGCAGACAGGGTTGGGGAAAAACATTCAGTACTTC. Its translation: CASSLGRQTGLGKNIQYF.

This sequence joins TRBV7-9 and TRBJ2-1; 12 positions agree with TRBD2. V lost 4 bases and J lost 1; bases outside the gene matches: 11. The germline V gene has CDR1 SEHNR and CDR2 FQNEAQ (reference sequence). The CDR3 consists of 19 residues. For the CDR3, the DNA is TGTGCCAGCAGCTCAAGACTAGCGGGGGTATCCGAGTCCTACAATGAGCAGTTCTTC. Protein: CASSSRLAGVSESYNEQFF.

The chain is built from TRBV10-3 and TRBJ2-7; tentatively, D is TRBD2 (6 bases). V shed 10 bases and J shed 7 bases, with 29 bases lying between them. The CDR3 covers 16 residues. Germline V CDR1 and CDR2: ENHRY, SYGVKD. The CDR3 loop reads CASTTSFLPGIKEQYF. The CDR3 region has the DNA TGTGCCAGTACGACTAGTTTCCTCCCGGGAATTAAGGAGCAGTACTTC.

V usage is TRBV9 and J usage is TRBJ1-2; no reliable D call. V lost 5 bases and J 4 bases, leaving 12 bases between the germline ends. Germline CDR1 reads SGDLS; CDR2 reads YYNGEE. The CDR3 loop spans 13 amino acids. The CDR3 DNA follows: TGTGCCAGCAGGTCCCAAGGCGGCTATGGCTACACCTTC. Its translation: CASRSQGGYGYTF.